These 17 T cell receptor beta chains were all obtained from the same sample, sequenced in a study of CXCR3-negative and CXCR3-positive naive CD8 T cells. Study-level findings and limits: The study found more hydrophobic TRB CDR3s in CXCR3-positive naive cells than in CXCR3-negative naive cells.

No antigens are known for them. Via 5' RACE with UMI labels, TRB cDNA libraries were prepared. TCRdb re-called the 5' RACE reads; every CDR3 protein appears as one record, without DNA. The sample shows roughly 120,000 distinct CDR3 sequences, and roughly 0.62% sits with its ten largest clones. The material sequenced was naive CXCR3+ CD8+ T cells from blood. Subset denoted: CD45RO-CCR7+CD27+CD95- naive CD8+ T cells expressing CXCR3 (TNR3+). These receptors originate from a human donor in good health. Some clones in this sample may be carry-over from other donors' samples.

The J gene is TRBJ1-4, the V gene TRBV28. The CDR3 has 11 amino acids. Per the germline V gene, CDR1 is MDHEN and CDR2 is SYDVKM. CDR3 sequence reads: CASSFGEKLFF.

The CDR3 here is CASSLQGIHEQYF. This chain uses TRBV5-1 with TRBJ2-7. The germline CDR1 and CDR2 sequences are SGHRS and YFSETQ. CDR3 length: 13 residues.

V usage is TRBV9 and J usage is TRBJ1-2. This CDR3 spans 15 amino acids. Per the germline V gene, CDR1 is SGDLS and CDR2 is YYNGEE. The CDR3: CASSVAVDSNYGYTF. The full variable domain, rest sourced from reference TRBV9 and TRBJ1-2, is DSGVTQTPKHLITATGQRVTLRCSPRSGDLSVYWYQQSLDQGLQFLIQYYNGEERAKGNILERFSAQQFPDLHSELNLSSLELGDSALYFCASSVAVDSNYGYTFGSGTRLTVV.

J is TRBJ1-1 and V is TRBV20-1; TCRdb's D call, TRBD1, is unchecked because there is no DNA. CDR3 length equals 13 residues. CDR1 and CDR2 (germline): DFQATT, SNEGSKA (reference sequence). The CDR3 region is CSALGQENTEAFF.

The chain links TRBV9 to TRBJ2-3; TCRdb's D call, TRBD1, is unchecked because there is no DNA. The CDR3 has 16 amino acids. CDR1 and CDR2 (germline): SGDLS, YYNGEE. CDR3 sequence reads: CASSASTGDLTDTQYF.

The J gene is TRBJ2-5, the V gene TRBV10-3; TCRdb returns TRBD2, unconfirmable since there is no DNA. Germline CDR1 reads ENHRY; CDR2 reads SYGVKD. The CDR3 runs to 14 residues. The chain's CDR3 is CAIGGLAEGETQYF.

The J gene is TRBJ1-2, the V gene TRBV10-1; TCRdb indicates TRBD1, and absent DNA this call remains unverified. Germline CDR1 is WNHNN and CDR2 is SYGVQD (reference sequence). The CDR3 extends over 13 amino acids. CDR3 residues: CASSPGQTYGYTF.

The chain recombines TRBV10-3 with TRBJ2-1; the D call of TRBD1 rests on TCRdb alone, since no DNA is present to check it. This CDR3 contains 15 residues. Germline V gives CDR1 ENHRY, CDR2 SYGVKD. CDR3 residues: CAIKDWEAAGNEQFF.

The chain combines TRBV29-1 with TRBJ2-7; TCRdb calls TRBD1, which cannot be checked without DNA. This CDR3 has 13 residues. The germline V gene has CDR1 SQVTM and CDR2 ANQGSEA. The CDR3 region is CSVRKGDRYEQYF.

This chain uses TRBV7-2 with TRBJ2-5; TCRdb designates TRBD2, a call that cannot be tested without DNA. Germline CDR1 and CDR2: SGHTA and FQGNSA. The CDR3 is 14 residues long. This CDR3 reads CASSLWGPQETQYF.

This rearrangement joins TRBV29-1 to TRBJ1-2; TCRdb indicates TRBD1, and absent DNA this call remains unverified. Germline CDR1 SQVTM, CDR2 ANQGSEA. This CDR3 contains 12 residues. The CDR3 loop reads CSGVDRDYGYTF.

The gene calls are TRBV29-1 and TRBJ2-2; TCRdb lists TRBD1, though no DNA is available to test this call. CDR3 size: 17 residues. CDR1 SQVTM and CDR2 ANQGSEA come from the germline V gene. CDR3: CSVEAWSGTEEGGELFF.

The chain recombines TRBV28 with TRBJ2-5; TCRdb indicates TRBD1, and absent DNA this call remains unverified. This CDR3 contains 16 residues. Looked up from germline, CDR1 is MDHEN and CDR2 is SYDVKM. CDR3 sequence reads: CASSTPQGARGETQYF.

V usage is TRBV20-1 and J usage is TRBJ2-5. This CDR3 region has 12 residues. The V gene's germline CDR1 is DFQATT and CDR2 SNEGSKA (reference sequence). The CDR3: CSASEVQETQYF.

The genes are TRBV6-5 and TRBJ2-7; TCRdb's D call of TRBD2 is untestable without DNA. The CDR3 length is 13 residues. Germline-derived CDR1 and CDR2 are MNHEY and SVGAGI. The chain's CDR3 is CASSPRAYYEQYF.

The CDR3 here is CASSYTTQRVLNTEAFF. This chain joins TRBV6-6 and TRBJ1-1. Germline V gene data show CDR1 as MNHNY and CDR2 as SVGAGI (reference sequence). The CDR3 runs to 17 residues.

The gene calls are TRBV24-1 and TRBJ1-1. The germline V gene has CDR1 KGHDR and CDR2 SFDVKD. This CDR3 has 14 residues. The CDR3 reads CATTDRRPNTEAFF.